This entry lists 17 T cell receptor beta chains sequenced from one sample in a study of PD-1 blockade in classical Hodgkin lymphoma. Sequencing used immunoSEQ multiplex PCR; TCRdb keeps in-frame clones, though not all of them. The sample lists about 41,000 clones, 69% occurring once. The time point here: cycle 4 day 1 (C4D1), after about 6 weeks of nivolumab. Every patient was affected by relapse after autologous stem cell transplantation, while exposure to brentuximab vedotin was not uniform. The source material was peripheral blood mononuclear cells (PBMCs), sampled before the fourth cycle of nivolumab. Receptors originate from a human donor with classical Hodgkin lymphoma.

The chain links TRBV27 to TRBJ2-7; TRBD1 is a possible D gene (5 bases). The CDR3 length is 17 residues. The ends were cut back, 6 bases at V and 3 bases at J, with 24 bases in the middle. Per the germline V gene, CDR1 is MNHEY and CDR2 is SMNVEV (reference sequence). The CDR3 DNA follows: TGTGCCAGCAGCTTTGGCAGACCCCTCCAGGGCAACTACGAGCAGTACTTC. Translating it yields CASSFGRPLQGNYEQYF.

The chain recombines TRBV7-8 with TRBJ1-3; D remains ambiguous. This CDR3 is 17 amino acids long. The V and J ends lost 1 base and 2 bases respectively, with 15 bases between them. CDR1 is SGHVS and CDR2 is FQNEAQ in the germline V gene. The CDR3 DNA sequence: TGTGCCAGCAGCTTAGAACCAACTGGGAGCCCTGGAAACACCATATATTTT. Protein sequence: CASSLEPTGSPGNTIYF.

The genes are TRBV2 and TRBJ1-2; D unclear. This CDR3 is 14 amino acids long. V dropped 1 base and J dropped 6 bases, with 12 bases sitting between them. Looked up from germline, CDR1 is SNHLY and CDR2 is FYNNEI. CDR3 coding DNA: TGTGCCAGCAGTGAAGGTGAATCGAGGGATGGCTACACCTTC. Translating gives CASSEGESRDGYTF.

The CDR3 DNA sequence: TGCGCCAGCAGCGGGACTAGCGAGGATGAGCAGTTCTTC. It encodes CASSGTSEDEQFF. The genes are TRBV5-1 and TRBJ2-1; 10 positions match TRBD2. J lost 8 bases, V lost 4 bases, and 3 bases had no gene match. CDR3 length: 13 amino acids. Germline CDR1 is SGHRS and CDR2 is YFSETQ.

V gene TRBV2 combines with J gene TRBJ2-3; 10 bases fit TRBD2. There are 14 residues in the CDR3. The junction had 6 bases not matched to a gene; V was cut back by 5 bases and J by 7 bases. The germline V gene encodes CDR1 SNHLY and CDR2 FYNNEI. CDR3 in amino acids: CASSLAGETHTQYF. DNA of the CDR3: TGTGCCAGCAGTCTAGCGGGGGAGACTCATACGCAGTATTTT.

This chain connects TRBV7-2 to TRBJ2-3, with TRBD2 matching over 9 bases. The germline gives CDR1 SGHTA, CDR2 FQGNSA. The V segment lost 4 bases and the J segment 5 bases; nucleotides outside the gene matches: 7. The CDR3 has 15 amino acids. The DNA for the CDR3 is TGTGCCAGCAGCTATGGCGGGGGGGGCGGAGATACGCAGTATTTT. This sequence encodes CASSYGGGGGDTQYF. Full variable domain (remainder filled in from reference TRBV7-2 and TRBJ2-3): GAGVSQSPSNKVTEKGKDVELRCDPISGHTALYWYRQSLGQGLEFLIYFQGNSAPDKSGLPSDRFSAERTGGSVSTLTIQRTQQEDSAVYLCASSYGGGGGDTQYFGPGTRLTVL.

To note about this clone: The sample holds other DNA sequences that translate to the same CDR3. The chain combines TRBV7-9 with TRBJ1-5; D uncertain. Germline values: CDR1 SEHNR, CDR2 FQNEAQ (reference sequence). V lost 5 bases and J 0 bases, leaving 2 bases between the germline ends. This CDR3 contains 12 residues. DNA of the CDR3: TGTGCCAGCAGCGTTAGCAATCAGCCCCAGCATTTT. Protein: CASSVSNQPQHF.

The chain links TRBV4-1 to TRBJ2-1; 7 bases match TRBD2. The germline CDR1 and CDR2 sequences are MGHRA and YSYEKL. CDR3 length: 13 residues. V lost 3 bases, J lost 13 bases, and 9 bases stayed unmatched. CDR3 DNA: TGCGCCAGCAGCCAGTCGGGGGGAGCCGATCAGTTCTTC. It encodes CASSQSGGADQFF.

V gene TRBV27 combines with J gene TRBJ2-2; D call uncertain. The CDR3 length is 13 residues. Per germline, CDR1 MNHEY and CDR2 SMNVEV (reference sequence). The V end was cut by 4 bases, the J end by 7 bases, with 10 bases between. The CDR3 spells CASSYPGRGELFF. CDR3 DNA sequence: TGTGCCAGCAGTTATCCCGGGCGCGGGGAGCTGTTTTTT.

The rearrangement uses TRBV2 and TRBJ1-1; D may be TRBD1 (5 bases). CDR3 size: 14 residues. Trimming cost V 6 bases and J 1 base, with 12 bases left between them. CDR1 SNHLY and CDR2 FYNNEI come from the germline V gene. For the CDR3, the DNA is TGTGCCAGCAGGATACCCCAGGGGAACACTGAAGCTTTCTTT. Its translation: CASRIPQGNTEAFF.

The chain joins TRBV2 to TRBJ1-1; D is ambiguous. V gave up 8 bases and J gave up 0 bases, with 19 bases separating them. The CDR3 is made up of 16 amino acids. Germline loops: CDR1 SNHLY, CDR2 FYNNEI. For the CDR3, the DNA is TGTGCCAGCCCGGTTTTAAGGACCTCCATGAACACTGAAGCTTTCTTT. Its translation: CASPVLRTSMNTEAFF.

V gene TRBV5-5 combines with J gene TRBJ2-3; D is unclear. This CDR3 spans 10 amino acids. V lost 4 bases to trimming and J lost 8 bases, with 5 bases between them. Germline assignment: CDR1 SGHKS and CDR2 YYEKEE (reference sequence). This CDR3 reads CASSHGTQYF. The CDR3, as DNA: TGTGCCAGCAGCCACGGTACGCAGTATTTT.

The chain has TRBV11-1 and TRBJ1-2; D remains ambiguous. This CDR3 is built from 13 residues. Germline assignment: CDR1 SGHAT and CDR2 FQDESV (reference sequence). V shed 5 bases and J shed 3 bases, with 10 bases lying between them. CDR3 bases: TGTGCCAGCAGCCAACGGTGGTACTATGGCTACACCTTC. Translation: CASSQRWYYGYTF.

The chain couples TRBV7-6 to TRBJ2-2; D tentatively reads TRBD1 or TRBD2 (5 bases each). V was clipped by 4 bases and J by 3 bases, with 12 bases between them. The CDR3 extends over 15 amino acids. CDR1 is SGHVS, CDR2 FNYEAQ, per germline. Here the CDR3 reads CASSSGPTDTGELFF. The DNA for the CDR3 is TGTGCCAGCAGCTCGGGACCCACCGACACCGGGGAGCTGTTTTTT.

This clone is medium-sized within its sample. The chain carries TRBV19 and TRBJ2-7; tentatively, D is TRBD2 (6 bases). The CDR3 is 13 residues long. Germline V gene lookup returns CDR1 LNHDA and CDR2 SQIVND (reference sequence). In DNA, the CDR3 is TGTGCGACAAGGGGCGGGGCGTCCTACGAGCAGTACTTC. It encodes CATRGGASYEQYF.

The gene calls are TRBV6-5 and TRBJ1-2, with D maybe TRBD1 (6 bases). Trimming stripped 2 bases from V and 4 bases from J, with 11 bases between. CDR3 length: 14 amino acids. CDR1 and CDR2 from the germline V gene are MNHEY and SVGAGI. The CDR3 bases are TGTGCCAGCAGTTACGGGGGCCGCAGCTATGGCTACACCTTC. Amino acids: CASSYGGRSYGYTF.

The chain couples TRBV7-9 to TRBJ2-1; D is ambiguous. Per the germline V gene, CDR1 is SEHNR and CDR2 is FQNEAQ (reference sequence). CDR3 length: 15 residues. Trimming took 2 bases from V and 1 from J, leaving 9 bases between them. The CDR3 region is CASSLIRTSYNEQFF. The CDR3 DNA follows: TGTGCCAGCAGCTTAATACGTACATCCTACAATGAGCAGTTCTTC. Full variable domain (remainder filled in from reference TRBV7-9 and TRBJ2-1): DTGVSQNPRHKITKRGQNVTFRCDPISEHNRLYWYRQTLGQGPEFLTYFQNEAQLEKSRLLSDRFSAERPKGSFSTLEIQRTEQGDSAMYLCASSLIRTSYNEQFFGPGTRLTVL.